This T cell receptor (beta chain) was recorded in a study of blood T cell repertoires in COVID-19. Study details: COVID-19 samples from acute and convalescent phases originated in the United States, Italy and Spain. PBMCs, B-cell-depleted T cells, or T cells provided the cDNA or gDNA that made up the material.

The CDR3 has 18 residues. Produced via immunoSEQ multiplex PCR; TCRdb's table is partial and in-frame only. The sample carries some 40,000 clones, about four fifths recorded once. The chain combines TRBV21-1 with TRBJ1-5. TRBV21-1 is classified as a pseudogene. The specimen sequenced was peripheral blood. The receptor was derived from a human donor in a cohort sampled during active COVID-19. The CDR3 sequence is CASSKAGPGNTRDQPQHF. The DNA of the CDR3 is TGTGCCAGCAGCAAAGCCGGCCCGGGGAATACACGGGATCAGCCCCAGCATTTT.